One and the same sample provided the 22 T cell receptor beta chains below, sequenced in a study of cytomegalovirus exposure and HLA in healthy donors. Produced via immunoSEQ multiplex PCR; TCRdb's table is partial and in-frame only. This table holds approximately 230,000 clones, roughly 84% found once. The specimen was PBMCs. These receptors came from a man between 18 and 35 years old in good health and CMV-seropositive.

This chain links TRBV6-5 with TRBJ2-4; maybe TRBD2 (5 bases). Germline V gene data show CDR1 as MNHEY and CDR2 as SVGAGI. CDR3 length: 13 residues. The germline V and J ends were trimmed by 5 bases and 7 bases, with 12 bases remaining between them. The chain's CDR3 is CASSRASGNIQYF. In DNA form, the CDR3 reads TGTGCCAGCAGTCGGGCCTCGGGGAACATTCAGTACTTC.

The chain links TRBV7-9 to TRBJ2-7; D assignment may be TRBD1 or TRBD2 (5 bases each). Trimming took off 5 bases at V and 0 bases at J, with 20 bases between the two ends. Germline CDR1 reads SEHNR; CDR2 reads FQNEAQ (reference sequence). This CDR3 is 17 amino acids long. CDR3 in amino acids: CASSTSRDLTLSYEQYF. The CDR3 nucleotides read TGTGCCAGCAGCACCTCCCGGGACCTCACCCTCTCCTACGAGCAGTACTTC.

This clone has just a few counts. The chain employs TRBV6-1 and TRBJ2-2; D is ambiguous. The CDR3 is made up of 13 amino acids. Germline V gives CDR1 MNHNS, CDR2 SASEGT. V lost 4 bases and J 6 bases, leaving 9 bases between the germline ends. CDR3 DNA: TGTGCCAGCAGTGGGGTTCGAGCCGGGGAGCTGTTTTTT. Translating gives CASSGVRAGELFF.

CDR3 DNA: TGCGCCAGCAGCCAAATGGGACTAGCAGAACACAATGAGCAGTTCTTC. Translating gives CASSQMGLAEHNEQFF. The chain carries TRBV4-3 and TRBJ2-1; 9 bases align to TRBD2. With V trimmed by 2 bases and J by 5 bases, 7 bases remained unmatched. There are 16 residues in the CDR3. CDR1 and CDR2 (germline): LGHNA, YSLEER.

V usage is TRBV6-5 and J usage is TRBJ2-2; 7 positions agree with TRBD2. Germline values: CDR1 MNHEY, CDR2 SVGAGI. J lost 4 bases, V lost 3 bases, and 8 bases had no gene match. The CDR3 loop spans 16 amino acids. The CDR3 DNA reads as TGTGCCAGCAGTTATGGACTAGTGTCGGGCACCGGGGAGCTGTTTTTT. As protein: CASSYGLVSGTGELFF.

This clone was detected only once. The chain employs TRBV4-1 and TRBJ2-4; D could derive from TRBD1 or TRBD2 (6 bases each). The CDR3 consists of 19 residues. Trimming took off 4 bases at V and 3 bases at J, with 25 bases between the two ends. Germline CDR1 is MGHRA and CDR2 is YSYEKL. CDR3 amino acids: CASSRLGYAGGLDKNIQYF. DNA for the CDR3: TGCGCCAGCAGCCGTCTCGGATACGCCGGGGGCCTGGACAAAAACATTCAGTACTTC.

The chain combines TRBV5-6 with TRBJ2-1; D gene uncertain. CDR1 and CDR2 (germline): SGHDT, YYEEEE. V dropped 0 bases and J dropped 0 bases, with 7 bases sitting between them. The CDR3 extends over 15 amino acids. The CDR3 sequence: CASSLAGNSYNEQFF. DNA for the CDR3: TGTGCCAGCAGCTTGGCTGGGAACTCCTACAATGAGCAGTTCTTC. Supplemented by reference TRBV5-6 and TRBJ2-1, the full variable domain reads DAGVTQSPTHLIKTRGQQVTLRCSPKSGHDTVSWYQQALGQGPQFIFQYYEEEERQRGNFPDRFSGHQFPNYSSELNVNALLLGDSALYLCASSLAGNSYNEQFFGPGTRLTVL.

CDR3: CASSVGLDLTGSGNTIYF. The CDR3 DNA sequence: TGTGCCAGCAGCGTAGGTTTGGATCTGACTGGCTCTGGAAACACCATATATTTT. The gene calls are TRBV9 and TRBJ1-3; D gene uncertain. With 0 bases removed from V and 0 bases from J, the gap between germline ends came to 16 bases. The CDR3 totals 18 residues. In germline, CDR1 is SGDLS, CDR2 YYNGEE.

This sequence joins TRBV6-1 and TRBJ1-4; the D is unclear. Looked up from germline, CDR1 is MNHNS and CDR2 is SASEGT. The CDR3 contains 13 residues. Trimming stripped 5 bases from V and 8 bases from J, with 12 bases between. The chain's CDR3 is CASSIWSHEKLFF. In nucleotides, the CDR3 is TGTGCCAGCAGTATATGGAGCCACGAAAAACTGTTTTTT.

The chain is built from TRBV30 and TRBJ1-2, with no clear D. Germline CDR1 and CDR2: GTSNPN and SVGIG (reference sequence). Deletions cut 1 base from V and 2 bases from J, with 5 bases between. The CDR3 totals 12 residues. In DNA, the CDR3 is TGTGCCTGGAGTGGCGAAAACTATGGCTACACCTTC. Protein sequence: CAWSGENYGYTF.

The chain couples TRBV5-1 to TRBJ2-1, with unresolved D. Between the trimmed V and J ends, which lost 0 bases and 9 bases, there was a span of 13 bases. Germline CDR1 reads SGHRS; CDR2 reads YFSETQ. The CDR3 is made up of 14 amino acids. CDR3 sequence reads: CASSLAPAEPEQFF. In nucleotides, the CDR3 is TGCGCCAGCAGCTTGGCCCCTGCGGAACCTGAGCAGTTCTTC.

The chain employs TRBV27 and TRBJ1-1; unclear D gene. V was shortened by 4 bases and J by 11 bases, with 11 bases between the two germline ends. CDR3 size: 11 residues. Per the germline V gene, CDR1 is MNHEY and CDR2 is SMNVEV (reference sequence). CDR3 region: CASSSTFEAFF. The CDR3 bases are TGTGCCAGCAGTTCCACCTTTGAGGCTTTCTTT.

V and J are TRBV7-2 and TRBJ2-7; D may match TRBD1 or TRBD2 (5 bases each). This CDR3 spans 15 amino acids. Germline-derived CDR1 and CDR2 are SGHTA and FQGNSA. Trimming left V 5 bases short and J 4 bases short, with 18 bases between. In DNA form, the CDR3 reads TGTGCCAGCAGCGTAGGCCGGGACCGGTGGTACGAGCAGTACTTC. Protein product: CASSVGRDRWYEQYF. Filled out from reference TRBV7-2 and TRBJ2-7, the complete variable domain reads GAGVSQSPSNKVTEKGKDVELRCDPISGHTALYWYRQSLGQGLEFLIYFQGNSAPDKSGLPSDRFSAERTGGSVSTLTIQRTQQEDSAVYLCASSVGRDRWYEQYFGPGTRLTVT.

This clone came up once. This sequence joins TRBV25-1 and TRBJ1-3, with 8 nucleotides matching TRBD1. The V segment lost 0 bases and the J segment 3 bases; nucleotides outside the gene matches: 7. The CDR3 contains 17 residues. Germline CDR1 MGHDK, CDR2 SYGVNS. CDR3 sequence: CASSEYPQGALGNTIYF. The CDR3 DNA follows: TGTGCCAGCAGTGAATACCCCCAGGGGGCACTTGGAAACACCATATATTTT.

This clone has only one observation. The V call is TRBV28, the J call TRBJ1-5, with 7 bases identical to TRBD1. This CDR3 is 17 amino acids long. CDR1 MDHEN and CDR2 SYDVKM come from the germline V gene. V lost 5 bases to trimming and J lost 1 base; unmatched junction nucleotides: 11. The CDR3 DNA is TGTGCCAGCAGTCCCCTGGACAGGACCCGAAGCAATCAGCCCCAGCATTTT. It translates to CASSPLDRTRSNQPQHF.

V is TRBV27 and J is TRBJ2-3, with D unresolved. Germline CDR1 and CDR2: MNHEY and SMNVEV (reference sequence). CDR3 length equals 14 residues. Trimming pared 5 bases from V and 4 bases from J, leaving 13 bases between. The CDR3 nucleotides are TGTGCCAGCAGTCCTCCTTCTCGTCCAGATACGCAGTATTTT. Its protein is CASSPPSRPDTQYF.

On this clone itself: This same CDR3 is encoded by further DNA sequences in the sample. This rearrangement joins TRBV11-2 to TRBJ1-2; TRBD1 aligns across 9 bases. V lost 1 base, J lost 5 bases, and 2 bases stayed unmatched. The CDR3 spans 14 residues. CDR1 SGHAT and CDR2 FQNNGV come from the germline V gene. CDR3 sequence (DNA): TGTGCCAGCAGCTTAGTACAGGGGGCGTATGGCTACACCTTC. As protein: CASSLVQGAYGYTF.

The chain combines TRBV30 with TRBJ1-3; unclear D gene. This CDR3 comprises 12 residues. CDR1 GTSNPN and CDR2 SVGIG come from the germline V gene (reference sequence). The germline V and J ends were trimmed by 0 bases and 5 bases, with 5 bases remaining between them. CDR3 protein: CAWSVPRNTIYF. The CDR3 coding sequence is TGTGCCTGGAGTGTACCCAGAAACACCATATATTTT.

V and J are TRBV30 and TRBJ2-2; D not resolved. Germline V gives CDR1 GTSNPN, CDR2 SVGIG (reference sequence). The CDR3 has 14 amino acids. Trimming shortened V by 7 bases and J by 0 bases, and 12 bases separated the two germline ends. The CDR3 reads CASKSTANTGELFF. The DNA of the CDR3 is TGTGCCTCGAAGAGTACTGCGAACACCGGGGAGCTGTTTTTT.

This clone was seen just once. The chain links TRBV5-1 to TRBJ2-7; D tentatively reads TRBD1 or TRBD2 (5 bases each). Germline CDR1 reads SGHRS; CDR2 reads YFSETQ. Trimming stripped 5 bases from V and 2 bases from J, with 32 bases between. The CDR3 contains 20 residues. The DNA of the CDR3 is TGCGCCAGCAGAGCTTGGGGGACCTCCTCGGTTCTTACTGGAACCTACGAGCAGTACTTC. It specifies CASRAWGTSSVLTGTYEQYF.

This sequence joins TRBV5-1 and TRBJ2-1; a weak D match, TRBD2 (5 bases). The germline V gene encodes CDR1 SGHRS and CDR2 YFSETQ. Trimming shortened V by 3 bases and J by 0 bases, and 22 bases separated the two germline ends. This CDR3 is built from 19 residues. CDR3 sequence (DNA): TGCGCCAGCAGCTATGGAGGAACGTTGAGGGTGAGCTCCTACAATGAGCAGTTCTTC. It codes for CASSYGGTLRVSSYNEQFF. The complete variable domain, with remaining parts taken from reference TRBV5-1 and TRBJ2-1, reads KAGVTQTPRYLIKTRGQQVTLSCSPISGHRSVSWYQQTPGQGLQFLFEYFSETQRNKGNFPGRFSGRQFSNSRSEMNVSTLELGDSALYLCASSYGGTLRVSSYNEQFFGPGTRLTVL.

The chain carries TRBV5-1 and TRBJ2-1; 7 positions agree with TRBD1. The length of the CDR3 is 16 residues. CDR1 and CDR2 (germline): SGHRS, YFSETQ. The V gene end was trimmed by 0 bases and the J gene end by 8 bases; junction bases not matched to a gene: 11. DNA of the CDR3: TGCGCCAGCAGCTTGGCTTCCGGCGGTCAGGGGGATGAGCAGTTCTTC. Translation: CASSLASGGQGDEQFF.